This T cell receptor (beta chain) appears in the sequencing data of a study of blood T cell repertoires in COVID-19. Across the whole study: Specimens from acute and convalescent COVID-19 originated in the United States, Italy and Spain.

Germline-derived CDR1 and CDR2 are GTSNPN and SVGIG (reference sequence). Trimming at V came to 0 bases and at J to 7 bases, leaving 4 bases not matched to a gene. The CDR3 contains 15 residues. The protocol was immunoSEQ multiplex PCR, while the TCRdb copy is restricted to in-frame clones and leaves out a portion. Among under 300,000 clones listed, roughly 84% were seen once. Sequencing input: peripheral blood. The sequence was collected from a woman between 40 and 50 years old who had recovered from COVID-19. The chain is built from TRBV30 and TRBJ1-4, with TRBD1 matching over 11 bases. The CDR3 reads CAWSVLGTGGEKLFF. The DNA for the CDR3 is TGTGCCTGGAGTGTACTCGGGACAGGGGGTGAAAAACTGTTTTTT.